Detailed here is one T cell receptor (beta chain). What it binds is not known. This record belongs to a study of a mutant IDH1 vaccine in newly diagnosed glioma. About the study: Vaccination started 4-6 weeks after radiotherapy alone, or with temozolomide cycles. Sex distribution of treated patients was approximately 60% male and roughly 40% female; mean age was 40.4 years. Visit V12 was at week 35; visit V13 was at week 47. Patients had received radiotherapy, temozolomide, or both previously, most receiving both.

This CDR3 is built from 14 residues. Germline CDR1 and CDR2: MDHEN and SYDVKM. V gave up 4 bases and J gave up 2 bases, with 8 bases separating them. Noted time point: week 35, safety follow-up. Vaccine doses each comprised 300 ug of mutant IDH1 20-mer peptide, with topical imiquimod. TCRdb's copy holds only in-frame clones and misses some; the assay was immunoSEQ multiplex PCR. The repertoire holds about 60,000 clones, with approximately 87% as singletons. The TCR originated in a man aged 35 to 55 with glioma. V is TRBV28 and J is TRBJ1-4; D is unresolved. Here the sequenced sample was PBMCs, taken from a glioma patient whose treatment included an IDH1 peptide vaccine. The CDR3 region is CASSWTGTNEKLFF. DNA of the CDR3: TGTGCCAGCAGTTGGACCGGGACTAATGAAAAACTGTTTTTT.